The 13 T cell receptor beta chains presented below share a single source sample, sequenced in a study of molecular identifiers for immune sequencing clone quantification. TCRdb recomputed calls from the PCR reads with MiXCR, one row per CDR3 protein. The profile covers approximately 680,000 distinct CDR3 sequences, with about 25% appearing a single time and about 0.81% taken by the ten largest. Material: naive CD8+ T cells from blood, with Jurkat cell RNA spiked in. Subset indicated: FACS-sorted CD8+CD4-CCR7+CD45RA+ naive T cells. Receptor source: a human donor in good health. Some libraries in this study had Jurkat cell RNA spiked in.

This clonotype was detected many times. The CDR3 DNA reads as TGCAGTGCTCGACGACTAGCGGGGGGCCACGAGCAGTACTTC. This gives the protein CSARRLAGGHEQYF. This chain joins TRBV20-1 and TRBJ2-7; TRBD2 aligns across 13 bases. CDR1 and CDR2 (germline): DFQATT, SNEGSKA (reference sequence). The ends lost 5 bases at V and 5 bases at J; junction bases unmatched: 6. CDR3 length equals 14 residues.

This clonotype was recorded at least ten times. This chain uses TRBV28 with TRBJ2-7; 8 bases are a match to TRBD2. Germline CDR1 is MDHEN and CDR2 is SYDVKM. This CDR3 spans 14 amino acids. J gave up 0 bases and V 5 bases, and 3 bases lay outside the gene matches. CDR3 bases: TGTGCCAGCAGTCCGGGACTAGTCTCCTACGAGCAGTACTTC. Translated, it gives CASSPGLVSYEQYF.

At least ten counts were recorded for this clonotype. This chain connects TRBV7-9 to TRBJ1-1; unclear D gene. With 5 bases removed from V and 3 bases from J, the gap between germline ends came to 7 bases. Germline values: CDR1 SEHNR, CDR2 FQNEAQ (reference sequence). The CDR3 contains 12 residues. CDR3 region: CASSVPDTEAFF. The CDR3 region has the DNA TGTGCCAGCAGCGTCCCAGACACTGAAGCTTTCTTT.

The rearrangement joins TRBV30 to TRBJ1-5; unclear D gene. Trimming left V 3 bases short and J 1 base short, with 16 bases between. The CDR3 runs 16 residues. Germline V gene data show CDR1 as GTSNPN and CDR2 as SVGIG (reference sequence). The CDR3 sequence: CAWSPRRARSNQPQHF. CDR3 nucleotide sequence: TGTGCCTGGAGCCCCAGGCGGGCGAGGAGCAATCAGCCCCAGCATTTT.

At least ten counts were recorded for this clonotype. The chain uses TRBV5-4 and TRBJ1-1; a possible D gene is TRBD1 (5 bases). V dropped 4 bases and J dropped 5 bases, with 15 bases sitting between them. The germline V gene has CDR1 SGHNT and CDR2 YYREEE (reference sequence). CDR3 length: 14 residues. The CDR3 region is CASSGLEGRTEAFF. The CDR3, as DNA: TGTGCCAGCAGCGGACTGGAGGGGCGGACTGAAGCTTTCTTT.

This clonotype was counted only a few times. Without the conserved terminal phenylalanine or tryptophan, this CDR3 likely stems from a read error. This sequence joins TRBV12-3 or TRBV12-4 and TRBJ2-7; no clear D gene. There are 13 residues in the CDR3. V was clipped by 3 bases and J by 5 bases, with 11 bases between them. For the CDR3, the DNA is TGTGCCAGCAGTTTGATGGGTTGGCACGAGCAGTACCTC. Its protein is CASSLMGWHEQYL.

This clonotype was observed many times. The genes are TRBV19 and TRBJ2-7; 8 nucleotides match TRBD2. The CDR3 runs 13 residues. Germline V gene lookup returns CDR1 LNHDA and CDR2 SQIVND (reference sequence). V shed 6 bases, J shed 12 bases, and the junction held 13 bases outside the gene matches. This chain's CDR3 is CASRGVSGEKPYF. CDR3 nucleotide sequence: TGTGCCAGTAGAGGGGTTAGCGGGGAGAAACCGTACTTC.

The V and J genes are TRBV6-5 and TRBJ2-7; D possibly uses TRBD1 or TRBD2 (6 bases each). The V gene lost 3 bases and the J gene lost 6 bases, with 21 bases spanning the gap. The CDR3 has 16 residues. Per the germline V gene, CDR1 is MNHEY and CDR2 is SVGAGI. CDR3 loop: CASSYMGAGLGGEQYF. The CDR3, as DNA: TGTGCCAGCAGTTATATGGGGGCAGGCCTGGGGGGCGAGCAGTACTTC.

With respect to this clonotype: At one boundary the junction diverges from the germline segment, which might be a read error. The chain recombines TRBV2 with TRBJ2-7; D gene unclear. The CDR3 runs to 13 residues. Germline values: CDR1 SNHLY, CDR2 FYNNEI. Here the CDR3 reads CTSTWGQSYEQYF. For the CDR3, the DNA is TGTACCAGCACCTGGGGTCAGTCCTACGAGCAGTACTTC.

The chain has TRBV13 and TRBJ2-7; a weak D match, TRBD2 (6 bases). The CDR3 extends over 16 amino acids. The germline V gene encodes CDR1 PRHDT and CDR2 FYEKMQ (reference sequence). Trimming stripped 0 bases from V and 2 bases from J, with 14 bases between. The CDR3 bases are TGTGCCAGCAGCTTAGGGACCGGGACTCTTGCCTACGAGCAGTACTTC. Protein sequence: CASSLGTGTLAYEQYF.

There are many counts of this clonotype. This chain connects TRBV20-1 to TRBJ1-5; D is unclear. Germline CDR1 and CDR2: DFQATT and SNEGSKA (reference sequence). The ends were cut back, 0 bases at V and 0 bases at J, with 12 bases in the middle. The CDR3 has 16 residues. The CDR3 sequence: CSARDHGLGSNQPQHF. The DNA of the CDR3 is TGCAGTGCTAGAGATCACGGACTTGGTAGCAATCAGCCCCAGCATTTT.

Ten or more counts support this clonotype. The V call is TRBV6-6, the J call TRBJ2-3; 8 positions match TRBD2. The germline gives CDR1 MNHNY, CDR2 SVGAGI (reference sequence). The CDR3 spans 16 residues. Trimming removed 7 bases from V and 2 bases from J; junction bases left unmatched: 11. The CDR3 coding sequence is TGTGCCAGCACCGACATGAGCGGGAGTAACACAGATACGCAGTATTTT. It translates to CASTDMSGSNTDTQYF.

Many counts were recorded for this clonotype. The chain carries TRBV12-3 or TRBV12-4 and TRBJ1-1, with 12 bases fitting TRBD1. J gave up 4 bases and V 4 bases, and 10 bases lay outside the gene matches. The length of the CDR3 is 17 residues. CDR3 loop: CASSSEDRDRGPTEAFF. DNA for the CDR3: TGTGCCAGCAGTTCCGAAGACCGGGACAGGGGGCCCACTGAAGCTTTCTTT.